The source of this T cell receptor (beta chain) is a study of vaccination and CD4 T cells after COVID-19. The treatment denotes: roughly ten-day PBMC culture with coronavirus spike peptide pools or control peptides (ViraFEST assay). This clonotype was detected only a few times. Its target is not known. Sequence data for DNA of cultured CD4+ T cells were generated by the Oncomine TCR Beta short-read assay. In TCRdb, the PCR reads were re-called with MiXCR into one record per CDR3 protein. Of 5,600 or so distinct CDR3 sequences listed, approximately 31% are singletons. This CDR3 is built from 14 residues. After removal of 7 bases from V and 2 bases from J, the junction contained 3 bases not matched to a gene. Germline V gene sequence: CDR1 KGHDR, CDR2 SFDVKD.

This chain connects TRBV24-1 to TRBJ1-2, with 10 bases aligning to TRBD1. The specimen was CD4+ T cells from blood, cultured in vitro, collected after SARS-CoV-2 vaccination. This sequence was found in a human donor who had recovered from COVID-19. The DNA of the CDR3 is TGTGCCACCAGGCCGGGACAGGGGAACTATGGCTACACCTTC. Protein product: CATRPGQGNYGYTF.